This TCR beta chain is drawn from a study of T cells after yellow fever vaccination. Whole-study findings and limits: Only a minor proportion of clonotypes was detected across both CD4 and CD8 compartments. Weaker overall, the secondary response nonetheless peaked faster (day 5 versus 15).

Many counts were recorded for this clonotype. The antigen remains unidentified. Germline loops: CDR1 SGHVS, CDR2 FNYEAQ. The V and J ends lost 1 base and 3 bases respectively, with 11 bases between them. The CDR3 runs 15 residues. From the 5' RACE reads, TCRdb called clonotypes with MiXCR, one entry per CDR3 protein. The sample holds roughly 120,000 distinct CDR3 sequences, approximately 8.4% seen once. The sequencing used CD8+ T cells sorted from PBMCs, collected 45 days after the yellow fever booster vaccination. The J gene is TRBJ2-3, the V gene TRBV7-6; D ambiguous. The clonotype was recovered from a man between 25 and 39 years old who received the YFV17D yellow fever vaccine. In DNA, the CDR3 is TGTGCCAGCAGCTTAGAACCGCCGCTAACAGATACGCAGTATTTT. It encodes CASSLEPPLTDTQYF.